Reported below is one TCR beta chain. Participants had their cohort set by participant-reported clinical history. Symptom resolution, clearance, or two negative PCRs marked the recovered donors of Cohort 3. The data stem from a study of blood T cell repertoires in COVID-19. The wider study: Collection of acute and convalescent COVID-19 samples took place in the United States, Italy and Spain.

Study processing details: How many nucleated cells were present was estimated from reference gene primer amplification. Sequencing was performed with immunoSEQ multiplex PCR; in TCRdb, only in-frame clones are kept and a portion is missing. V and J calls and clone size are given by that table; D and trimming were obtained from the DNA. The top ten clones hold 7.5% of a sample with about 200,000 clones, 65% to 85% of them seen once. The CDR3 loop spans 18 amino acids. The V gene is TRBV1, the J gene TRBJ2-1; the table's TRBD2 call for D was not verified on the DNA. TRBV1 is reported as a pseudogene. The sequence was obtained from a man between 35 and 55 years old who had recovered from COVID-19. Source material: PBMCs or T cells enriched from blood (not recorded which). CDR3 coding DNA: TGCACCAGCAGCCAACTAGCGGGGGGGCAGCTACTACTCAATGAGCAGTTCTTC. Translation: CTSSQLAGGQLLLNEQFF.